This T cell receptor beta chain was identified during a study of regulatory T cells in long-lasting Graves disease. Study-level results: Newly diagnosed patients shared about a thousand public clonotypes; persistent patients shared around 2,800.

The time point here: newly diagnosed GD, antithyroid drugs for less than 3 months. There was RNA extracted from PBMCs, and the TCR library was made from it. Xi'an, China, was home to the endocrinology department that provided patients. The EDTA tubes were filled with about 9 milliliters of drawn peripheral blood. Of note for this clonotype: Its antigen is unidentified. Just one base apart from a much larger clone, this may be a read error.

Building of the TCR beta libraries involved iRepertoire HTBI primers and Arm-PCR of CDR3 regions. TCRdb reprocessed the multiplex PCR reads with MiXCR, giving one entry per CDR3 protein. The table shows roughly 560,000 distinct CDR3 sequences, with approximately 12% occurring only once. Germline assignment: CDR1 GTSNPN and CDR2 SVGIG (reference sequence). V dropped 6 bases and J dropped 8 bases, with 17 bases sitting between them. CDR3 length: 13 amino acids. The data also belong to a second study, concerning T cells in Graves' hyperthyroidism and ophthalmopathy. Per that study: Appearing also in blood were most of the thyroid clonotypes expanded above 0.001.

This sequence originates from a woman in her thirties with Graves disease. The specimen was peripheral blood mononuclear cells (PBMCs), collected at new diagnosis, from a patient treated with antithyroid drugs. The chain is built from TRBV30 and TRBJ2-1, with D unresolved. The CDR3 DNA follows: TGTGCCTGTAGACAATATAAGAAGGATGAGCAGTTCTTC. It encodes CACRQYKKDEQFF.